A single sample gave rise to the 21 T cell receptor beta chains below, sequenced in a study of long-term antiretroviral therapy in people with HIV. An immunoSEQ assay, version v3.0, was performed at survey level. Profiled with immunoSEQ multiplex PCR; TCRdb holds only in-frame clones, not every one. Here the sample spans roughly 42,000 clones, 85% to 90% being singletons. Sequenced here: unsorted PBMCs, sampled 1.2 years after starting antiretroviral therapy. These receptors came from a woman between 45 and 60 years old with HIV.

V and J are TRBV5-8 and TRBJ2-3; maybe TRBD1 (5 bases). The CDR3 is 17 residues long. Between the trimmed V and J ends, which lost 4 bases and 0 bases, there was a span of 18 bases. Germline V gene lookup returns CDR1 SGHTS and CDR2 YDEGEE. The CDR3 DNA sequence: TGTGCCAGCAGCCCCTACATAAGACAGCTAAGCACAGATACGCAGTATTTT. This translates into CASSPYIRQLSTDTQYF.

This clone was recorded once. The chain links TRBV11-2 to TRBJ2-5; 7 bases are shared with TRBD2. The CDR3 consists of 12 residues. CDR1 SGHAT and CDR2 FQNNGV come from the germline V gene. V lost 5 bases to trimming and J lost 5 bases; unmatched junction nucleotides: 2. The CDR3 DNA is TGTGCCAGCAGCCGGGGAGGGGAGACCCAGTACTTC. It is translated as CASSRGGETQYF.

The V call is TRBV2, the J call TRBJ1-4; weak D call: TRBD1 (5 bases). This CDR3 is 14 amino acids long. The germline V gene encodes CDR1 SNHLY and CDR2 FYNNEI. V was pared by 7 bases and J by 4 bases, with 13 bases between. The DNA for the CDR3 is TGTGCCAGCACCCGAGACAGCTTTAATGAAAAACTGTTTTTT. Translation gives CASTRDSFNEKLFF.

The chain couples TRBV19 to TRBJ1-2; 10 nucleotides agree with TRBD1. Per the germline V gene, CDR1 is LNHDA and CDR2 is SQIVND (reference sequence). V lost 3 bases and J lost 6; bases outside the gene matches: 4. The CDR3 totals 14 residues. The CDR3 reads CASSMTGGANGYTF. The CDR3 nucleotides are TGTGCCAGTAGTATGACAGGGGGCGCAAATGGCTACACCTTC.

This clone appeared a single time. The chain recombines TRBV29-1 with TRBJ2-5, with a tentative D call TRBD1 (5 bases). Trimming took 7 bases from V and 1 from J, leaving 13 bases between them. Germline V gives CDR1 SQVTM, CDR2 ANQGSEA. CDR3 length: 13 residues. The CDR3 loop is CSADRGFQETQYF. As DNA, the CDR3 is TGCAGCGCCGATAGGGGCTTCCAAGAGACCCAGTACTTC.

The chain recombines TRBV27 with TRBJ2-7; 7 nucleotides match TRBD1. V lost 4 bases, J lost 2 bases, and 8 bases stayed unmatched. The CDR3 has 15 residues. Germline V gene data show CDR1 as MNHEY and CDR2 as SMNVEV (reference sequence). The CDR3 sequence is CASSSYGTEAYEQYF. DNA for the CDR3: TGTGCCAGCAGTTCCTACGGGACAGAGGCCTACGAGCAGTACTTC.

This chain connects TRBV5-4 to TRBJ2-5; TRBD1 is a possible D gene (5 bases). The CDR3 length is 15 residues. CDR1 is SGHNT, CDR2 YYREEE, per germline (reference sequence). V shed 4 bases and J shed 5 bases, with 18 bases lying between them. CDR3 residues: CASSRYGAGRETQYF. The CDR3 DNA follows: TGTGCCAGCAGCCGTTATGGGGCAGGGCGGGAGACCCAGTACTTC.

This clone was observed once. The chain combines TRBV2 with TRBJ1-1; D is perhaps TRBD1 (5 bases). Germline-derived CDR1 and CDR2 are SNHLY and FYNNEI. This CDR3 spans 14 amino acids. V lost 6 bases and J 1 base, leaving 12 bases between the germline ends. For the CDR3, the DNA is TGTGCCAGCAGCGAAATTGGGGCGAACACTGAAGCTTTCTTT. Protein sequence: CASSEIGANTEAFF.

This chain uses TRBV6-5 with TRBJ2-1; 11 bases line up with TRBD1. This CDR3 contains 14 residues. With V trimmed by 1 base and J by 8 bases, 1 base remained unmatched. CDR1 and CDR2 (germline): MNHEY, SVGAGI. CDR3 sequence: CASSYWTGGHEQFF. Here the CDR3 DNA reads TGTGCCAGCAGTTACTGGACAGGGGGCCATGAGCAGTTCTTC.

As DNA, the CDR3 is TGCGCCAGCAGCTTAACCCCGACAGGGGAGGGTGGCTACACCTTC. This sequence encodes CASSLTPTGEGGYTF. This sequence joins TRBV5-1 and TRBJ1-2; TRBD1 aligns across 8 bases. This CDR3 comprises 15 residues. Losses at the gene ends were 2 bases for V and 7 bases for J; bases not matched to a gene: 10. The germline CDR1 and CDR2 sequences are SGHRS and YFSETQ. Full variable domain (rest looked up from reference TRBV5-1 and TRBJ1-2): KAGVTQTPRYLIKTRGQQVTLSCSPISGHRSVSWYQQTPGQGLQFLFEYFSETQRNKGNFPGRFSGRQFSNSRSEMNVSTLELGDSALYLCASSLTPTGEGGYTFGSGTRLTVV.

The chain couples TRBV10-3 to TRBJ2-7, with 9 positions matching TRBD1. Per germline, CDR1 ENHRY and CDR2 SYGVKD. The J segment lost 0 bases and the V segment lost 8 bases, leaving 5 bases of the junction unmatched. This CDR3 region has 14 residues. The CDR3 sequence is CAIRSGQGSYEQYF. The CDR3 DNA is TGTGCCATCCGATCGGGACAGGGCTCCTACGAGCAGTACTTC.

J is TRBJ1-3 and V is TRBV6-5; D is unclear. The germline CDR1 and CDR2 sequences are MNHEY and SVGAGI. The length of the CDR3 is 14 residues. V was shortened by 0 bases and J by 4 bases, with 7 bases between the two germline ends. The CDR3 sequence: CASSYSKGGNTIYF. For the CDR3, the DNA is TGTGCCAGCAGTTACTCGAAAGGGGGAAACACCATATATTTT.

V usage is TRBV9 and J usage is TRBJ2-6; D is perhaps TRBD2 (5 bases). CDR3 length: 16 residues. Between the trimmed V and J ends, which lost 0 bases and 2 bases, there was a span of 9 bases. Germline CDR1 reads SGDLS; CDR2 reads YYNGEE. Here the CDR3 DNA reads TGTGCCAGCAGCGTAGCTACCGGGACTGGGGCCAACGTCCTGACTTTC. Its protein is CASSVATGTGANVLTF.

The CDR3, as DNA: TGTGCCAGCAGCTTAGGACTAGCGGGGGCAGATACGCAGTATTTT. Translated, it gives CASSLGLAGADTQYF. The chain is built from TRBV11-2 and TRBJ2-3, with 12 positions matching TRBD2. V lost 1 base, J lost 4 bases, and 0 bases stayed unmatched. Looked up from germline, CDR1 is SGHAT and CDR2 is FQNNGV. This CDR3 comprises 15 residues. Looking up the rest from reference TRBV11-2 and TRBJ2-3 gives the full variable domain: EAGVAQSPRYKIIEKRQSVAFWCNPISGHATLYWYQQILGQGPKLLIQFQNNGVVDDSQLPKDRFSAERLKGVDSTLKIQPAKLEDSAVYLCASSLGLAGADTQYFGPGTRLTVL.

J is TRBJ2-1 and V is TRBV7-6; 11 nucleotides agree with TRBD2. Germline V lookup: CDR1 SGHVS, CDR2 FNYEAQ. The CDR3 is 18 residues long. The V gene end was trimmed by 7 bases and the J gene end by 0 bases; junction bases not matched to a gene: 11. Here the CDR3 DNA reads TGTGCCAGCACACGGACTAGCGGGTTTCTCAGCTCCTACAATGAGCAGTTCTTC. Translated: CASTRTSGFLSSYNEQFF. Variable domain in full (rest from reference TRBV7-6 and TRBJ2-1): GAGVSQSPRYKVTKRGQDVALRCDPISGHVSLYWYRQALGQGPEFLTYFNYEAQQDKSGLPNDRFSAERPEGSISTLTIQRTEQRDSAMYRCASTRTSGFLSSYNEQFFGPGTRLTVL.

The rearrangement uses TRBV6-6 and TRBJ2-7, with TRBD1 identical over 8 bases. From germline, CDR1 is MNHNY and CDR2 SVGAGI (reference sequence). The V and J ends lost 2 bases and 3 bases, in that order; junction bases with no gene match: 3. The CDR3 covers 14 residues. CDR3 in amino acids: CASSYRDRIYEQYF. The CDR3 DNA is TGTGCCAGCAGTTACAGGGACAGGATCTACGAGCAGTACTTC.

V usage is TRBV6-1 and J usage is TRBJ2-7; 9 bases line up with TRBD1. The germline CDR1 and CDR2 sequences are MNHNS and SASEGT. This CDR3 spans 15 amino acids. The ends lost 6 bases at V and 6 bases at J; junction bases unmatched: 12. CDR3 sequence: CASRGTGKNSAEQYF. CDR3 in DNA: TGTGCCAGCAGGGGGACAGGGAAAAACTCGGCCGAGCAGTACTTC.

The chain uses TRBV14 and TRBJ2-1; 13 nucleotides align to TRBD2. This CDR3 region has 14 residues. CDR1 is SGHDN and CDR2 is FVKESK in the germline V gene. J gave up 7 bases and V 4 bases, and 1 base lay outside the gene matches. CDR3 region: CASSRTSGGNEQFF. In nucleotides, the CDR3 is TGTGCCAGCAGCCGGACTAGCGGGGGTAATGAGCAGTTCTTC.

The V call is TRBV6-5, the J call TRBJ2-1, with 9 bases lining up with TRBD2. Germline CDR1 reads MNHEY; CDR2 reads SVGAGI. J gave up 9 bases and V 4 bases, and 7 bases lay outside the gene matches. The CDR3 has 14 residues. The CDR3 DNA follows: TGTGCCAGCAGTTGGGGTAGCGGGGGACTTGAGCAGTTCTTC. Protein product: CASSWGSGGLEQFF.

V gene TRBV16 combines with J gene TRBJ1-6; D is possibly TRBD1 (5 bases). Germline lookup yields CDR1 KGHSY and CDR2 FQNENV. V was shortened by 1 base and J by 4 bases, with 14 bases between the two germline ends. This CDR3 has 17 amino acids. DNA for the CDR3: TGTGCCAGCAGCCAATTTCGAAGGGGCTGGTATAATTCACCCCTCCACTTT. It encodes CASSQFRRGWYNSPLHF.

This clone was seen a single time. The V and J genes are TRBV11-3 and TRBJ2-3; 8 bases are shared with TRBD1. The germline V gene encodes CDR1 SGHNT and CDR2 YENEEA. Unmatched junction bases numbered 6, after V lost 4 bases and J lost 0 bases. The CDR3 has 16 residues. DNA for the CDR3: TGTGCCAGCAGCTCAGGGGGCTTCTCTAGCACAGATACGCAGTATTTT. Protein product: CASSSGGFSSTDTQYF.